This entry is about one T cell receptor beta chain. The source of the sample is a study of beta chain features in type 1 diabetes. V lost 4 bases to trimming and J lost 2 bases; unmatched junction nucleotides: 8. This CDR3 region has 16 residues. Germline loops: CDR1 SGHVS, CDR2 FQNEAQ. Every isolated RNA sample was fully reverse transcribed, so sequencing captured expressed TCRB transcripts. Repertoires were generated with immunoSEQ multiplex PCR, while TCRdb's copy carries only in-frame clones and drops some. Of about 220,000 clones in the sample, approximately 10% were seen once. The TCR sequence derives from a man between 18 and 29 years old in good health. The sample consisted of central memory CD4+ T cells from blood. V is TRBV7-8 and J is TRBJ1-5; 7 bases are a match to TRBD1. This CDR3 reads CASSSLTGRGNQPQHF. CDR3 DNA sequence: TGTGCCAGCAGCTCCTTGACAGGGAGAGGCAATCAGCCCCAGCATTTT.